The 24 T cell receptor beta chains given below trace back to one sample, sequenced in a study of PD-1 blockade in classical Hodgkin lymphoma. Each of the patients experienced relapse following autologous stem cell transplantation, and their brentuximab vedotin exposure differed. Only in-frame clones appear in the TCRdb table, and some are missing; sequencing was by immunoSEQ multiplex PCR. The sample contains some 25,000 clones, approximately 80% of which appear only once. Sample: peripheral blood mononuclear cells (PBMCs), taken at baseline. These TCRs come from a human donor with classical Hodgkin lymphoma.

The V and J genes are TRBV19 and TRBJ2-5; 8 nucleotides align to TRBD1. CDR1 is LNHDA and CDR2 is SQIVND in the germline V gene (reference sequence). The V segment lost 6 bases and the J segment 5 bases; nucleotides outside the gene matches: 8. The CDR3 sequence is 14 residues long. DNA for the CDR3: TGTGCCAGTAGAGAAAGGCAGGGGGCGGAGACCCAGTACTTC. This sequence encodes CASRERQGAETQYF.

The CDR3 sequence: CSVDPGQATQYF. CDR3 DNA: TGCAGCGTTGATCCAGGCCAGGCGACCCAGTACTTC. The V gene is TRBV29-1, the J gene TRBJ2-5; D is uncertain. V lost 3 bases, J lost 7 bases, and 12 bases lay in between. CDR1 and CDR2 (germline): SQVTM, ANQGSEA. This CDR3 has 12 amino acids.

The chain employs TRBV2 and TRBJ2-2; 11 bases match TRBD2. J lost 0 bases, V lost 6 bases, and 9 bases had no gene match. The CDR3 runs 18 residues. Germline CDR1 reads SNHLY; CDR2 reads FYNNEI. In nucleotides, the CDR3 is TGTGCCAGCAGCAGAACGGGACTAGCGGTCGCGAACACCGGGGAGCTGTTTTTT. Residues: CASSRTGLAVANTGELFF. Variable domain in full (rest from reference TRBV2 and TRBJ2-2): EPEVTQTPSHQVTQMGQEVILRCVPISNHLYFYWYRQILGQKVEFLVSFYNNEISEKSEIFDDQFSVERPDGSNFTLKIRSTKLEDSAMYFCASSRTGLAVANTGELFFGEGSRLTVL.

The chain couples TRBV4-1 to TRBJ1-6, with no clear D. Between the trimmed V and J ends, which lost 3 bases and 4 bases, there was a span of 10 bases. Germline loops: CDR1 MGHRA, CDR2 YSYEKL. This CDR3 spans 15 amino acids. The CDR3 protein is CASSHGSGYNSPLHF. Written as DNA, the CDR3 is TGCGCCAGCAGCCACGGTTCGGGTTATAATTCACCCCTCCACTTT.

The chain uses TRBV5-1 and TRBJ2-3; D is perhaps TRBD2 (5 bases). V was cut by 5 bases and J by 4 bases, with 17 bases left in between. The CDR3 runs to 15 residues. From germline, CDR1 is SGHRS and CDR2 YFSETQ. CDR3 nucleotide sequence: TGCGCCAGCAGACAAAGCGGAATCCTCGCAGATACGCAGTATTTT. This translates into CASRQSGILADTQYF.

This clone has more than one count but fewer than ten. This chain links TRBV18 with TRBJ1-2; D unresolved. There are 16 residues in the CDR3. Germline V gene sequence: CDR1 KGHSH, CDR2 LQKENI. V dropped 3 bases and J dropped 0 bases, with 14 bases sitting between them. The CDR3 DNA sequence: TGTGCCAGCTCACCCAGACCCGCTGCCCCTAACTATGGCTACACCTTC. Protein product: CASSPRPAAPNYGYTF.

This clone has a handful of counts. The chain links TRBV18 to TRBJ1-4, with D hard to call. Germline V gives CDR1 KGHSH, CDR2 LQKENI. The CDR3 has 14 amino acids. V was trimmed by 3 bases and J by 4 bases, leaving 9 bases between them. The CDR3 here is CASSPQGFNEKLFF. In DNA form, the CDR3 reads TGTGCCAGCTCACCGCAAGGGTTTAATGAAAAACTGTTTTTT.

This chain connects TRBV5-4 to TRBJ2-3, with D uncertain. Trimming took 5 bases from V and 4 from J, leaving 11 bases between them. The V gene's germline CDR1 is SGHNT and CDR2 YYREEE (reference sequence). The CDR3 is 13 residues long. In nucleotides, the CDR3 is TGTGCCAGCAGTTCCGTGGACGCAGATACGCAGTATTTT. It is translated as CASSSVDADTQYF.

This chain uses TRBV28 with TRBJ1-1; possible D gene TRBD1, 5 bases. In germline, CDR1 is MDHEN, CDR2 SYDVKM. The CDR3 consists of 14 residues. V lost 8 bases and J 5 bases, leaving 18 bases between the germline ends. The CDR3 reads CASVVGGGRTEAFF. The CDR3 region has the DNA TGTGCCAGCGTCGTGGGCGGGGGAAGAACTGAAGCTTTCTTT.

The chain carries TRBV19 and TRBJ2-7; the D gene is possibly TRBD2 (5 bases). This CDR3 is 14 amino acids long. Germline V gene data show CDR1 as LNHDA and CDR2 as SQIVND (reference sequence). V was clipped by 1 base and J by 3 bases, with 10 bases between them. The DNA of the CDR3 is TGTGCCAGTAGTATAGTTGGCGGGCTCTACGAGCAGTACTTC. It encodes CASSIVGGLYEQYF.

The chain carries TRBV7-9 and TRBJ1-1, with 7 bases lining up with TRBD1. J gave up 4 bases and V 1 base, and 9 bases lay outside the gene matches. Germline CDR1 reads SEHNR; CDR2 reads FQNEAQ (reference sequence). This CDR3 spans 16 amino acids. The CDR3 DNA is TGTGCCAGCAGCTTAGAGGAGGGGGCGGCGGGCACTGAAGCTTTCTTT. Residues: CASSLEEGAAGTEAFF.

CDR3 residues: CARGTAANTIYF. The CDR3 region has the DNA TGTGCCAGGGGGACAGCCGCAAACACCATATATTTT. The V call is TRBV2, the J call TRBJ1-3; TRBD1 matches 7 bases. This CDR3 is built from 12 residues. With 9 bases clipped from V and 6 bases from J, the junction kept 5 bases outside the gene matches. Germline loops: CDR1 SNHLY, CDR2 FYNNEI.

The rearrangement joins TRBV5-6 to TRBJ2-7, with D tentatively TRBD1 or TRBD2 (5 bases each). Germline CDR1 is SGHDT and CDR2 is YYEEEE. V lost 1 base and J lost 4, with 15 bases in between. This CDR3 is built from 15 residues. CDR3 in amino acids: CASSLRDGTIYEQYF. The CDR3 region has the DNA TGTGCCAGCAGCTTGAGGGATGGGACCATATACGAGCAGTACTTC.

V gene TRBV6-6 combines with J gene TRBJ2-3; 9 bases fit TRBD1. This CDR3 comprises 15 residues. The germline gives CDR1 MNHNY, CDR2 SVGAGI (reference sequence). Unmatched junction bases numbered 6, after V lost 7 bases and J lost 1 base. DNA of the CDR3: TGTGCCAGCACCTCGACAGGGGGTCGCACAGATACGCAGTATTTT. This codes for CASTSTGGRTDTQYF.

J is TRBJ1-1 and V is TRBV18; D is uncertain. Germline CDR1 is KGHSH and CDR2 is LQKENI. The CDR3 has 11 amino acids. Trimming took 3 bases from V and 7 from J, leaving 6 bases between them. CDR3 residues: CASSPSGEAFF. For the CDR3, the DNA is TGTGCCAGCTCACCGTCCGGTGAAGCTTTCTTT.

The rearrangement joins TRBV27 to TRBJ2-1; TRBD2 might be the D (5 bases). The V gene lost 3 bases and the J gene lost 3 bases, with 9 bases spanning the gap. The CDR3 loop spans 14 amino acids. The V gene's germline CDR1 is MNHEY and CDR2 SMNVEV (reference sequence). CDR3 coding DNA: TGTGCCAGCAGTTTGAGGGCAGACTACAATGAGCAGTTCTTC. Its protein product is CASSLRADYNEQFF.

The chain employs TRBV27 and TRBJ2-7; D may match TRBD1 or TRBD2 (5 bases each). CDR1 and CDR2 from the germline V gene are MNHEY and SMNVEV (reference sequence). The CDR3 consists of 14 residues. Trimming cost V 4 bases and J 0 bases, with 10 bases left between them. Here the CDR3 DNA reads TGTGCCAGCAGTTCAGCAGGGACCTCCTACGAGCAGTACTTC. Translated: CASSSAGTSYEQYF.

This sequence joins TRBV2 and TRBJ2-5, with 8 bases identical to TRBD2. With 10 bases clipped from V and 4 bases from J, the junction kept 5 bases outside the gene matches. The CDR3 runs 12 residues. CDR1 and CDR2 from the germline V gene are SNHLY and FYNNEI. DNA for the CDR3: TGTGCCACCGGGGGGGGGAGAGAGACCCAGTACTTC. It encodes CATGGGRETQYF.

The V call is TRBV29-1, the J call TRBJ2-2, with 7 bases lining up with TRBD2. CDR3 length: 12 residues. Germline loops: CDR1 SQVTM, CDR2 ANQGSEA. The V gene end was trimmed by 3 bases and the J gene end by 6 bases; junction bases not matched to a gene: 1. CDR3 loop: CSVDGGAGELFF. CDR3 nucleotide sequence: TGCAGCGTTGATGGGGGGGCCGGGGAGCTGTTTTTT.

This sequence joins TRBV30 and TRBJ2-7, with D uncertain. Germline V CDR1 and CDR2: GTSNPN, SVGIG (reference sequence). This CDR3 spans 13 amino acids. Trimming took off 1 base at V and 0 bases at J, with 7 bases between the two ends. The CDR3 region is CAWSDAYSYEQYF. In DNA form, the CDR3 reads TGTGCCTGGAGTGATGCCTACTCCTACGAGCAGTACTTC.

The CDR3 region is CAISLDGNSNQPQHF. CDR3 coding DNA: TGTGCCATCAGTCTGGACGGTAATAGCAATCAGCCCCAGCATTTT. The V and J genes are TRBV10-3 and TRBJ1-5; no clear D. This CDR3 is built from 15 residues. Germline CDR1 ENHRY, CDR2 SYGVKD. Trimming pared 5 bases from V and 0 bases from J, leaving 11 bases between.

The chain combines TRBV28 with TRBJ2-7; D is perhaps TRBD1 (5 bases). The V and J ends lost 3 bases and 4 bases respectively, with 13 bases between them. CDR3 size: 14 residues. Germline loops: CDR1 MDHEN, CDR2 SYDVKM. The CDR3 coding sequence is TGTGCCAGCAGTTTTGGCAGGGCACTATACGAGCAGTACTTC. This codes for CASSFGRALYEQYF.

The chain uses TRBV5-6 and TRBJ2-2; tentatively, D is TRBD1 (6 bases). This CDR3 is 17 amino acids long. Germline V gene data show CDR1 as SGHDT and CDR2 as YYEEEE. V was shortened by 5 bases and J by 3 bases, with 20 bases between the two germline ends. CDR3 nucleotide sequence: TGTGCCAGCAGACGGACAGCCGCAATTGGTGACACCGGGGAGCTGTTTTTT. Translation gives CASRRTAAIGDTGELFF.

The CDR3, as DNA: TGTGCCAGCAGCTTAGCGGAGACAGGGGGTTATGGCTACACCTTC. It encodes CASSLAETGGYGYTF. This rearrangement joins TRBV7-9 to TRBJ1-2; TRBD1 matches at 9 bases. Germline CDR1 and CDR2: SEHNR and FQNEAQ (reference sequence). The CDR3 runs to 15 residues. The trim removed 0 bases at V and 5 bases at J, leaving 4 bases unmatched. The whole variable domain, filled in from reference TRBV7-9 and TRBJ1-2, reads DTGVSQNPRHKITKRGQNVTFRCDPISEHNRLYWYRQTLGQGPEFLTYFQNEAQLEKSRLLSDRFSAERPKGSFSTLEIQRTEQGDSAMYLCASSLAETGGYGYTFGSGTRLTVV.